The 32 T cell receptor beta chains below were found in one sample sequenced in a study of Tregs in tolerant kidney transplant recipients. Related graft donors supplied nonmyeloablative bone marrow transplants, and mixed chimerism was transient. TCRdb keeps only in-frame clones here, not all; method: immunoSEQ multiplex PCR. The data contain approximately 60,000 clones, about 87% of them singletons. The sample was CD4+ T cells from blood (PBMCs), taken 6 months after the transplant. These receptors originate from a human patient who received a combined kidney and bone marrow transplant. The graft donor may have contributed some T cells.

This clone was counted between two and nine times. The genes are TRBV5-1 and TRBJ1-4, with TRBD1 identical over 7 bases. Germline CDR1 and CDR2: SGHRS and YFSETQ. There are 16 residues in the CDR3. With V trimmed by 0 bases and J by 4 bases, 6 bases remained unmatched. CDR3 loop: CASSLVGTDLNEKLFF. The CDR3, as DNA: TGCGCCAGCAGCTTGGTTGGGACAGATCTTAATGAAAAACTGTTTTTT.

V usage is TRBV7-6 and J usage is TRBJ1-2; possibly TRBD1 for D (5 bases). Germline lookup yields CDR1 SGHVS and CDR2 FNYEAQ. There are 14 residues in the CDR3. Trimming pared 5 bases from V and 5 bases from J, leaving 15 bases between. CDR3 sequence reads: CASSPGSGRYGYTF. DNA for the CDR3: TGTGCCAGCAGCCCAGGGTCAGGGAGGTATGGCTACACCTTC.

V is TRBV15 and J is TRBJ1-6; D is unclear. Germline V lookup: CDR1 LNHNV, CDR2 YYDKDF (reference sequence). V was trimmed by 5 bases and J by 9 bases, leaving 20 bases between them. CDR3 length: 16 residues. The CDR3 region is CATSRTLGRVVSPLHF. In nucleotides, the CDR3 is TGTGCCACCAGCCGAACCCTCGGGAGGGTGGTTTCACCCCTCCACTTT.

This clone has only one observation. The CDR3 sequence is CASSQDKGTAEETQYF. The CDR3 bases are TGTGCCAGCAGCCAAGATAAAGGAACAGCCGAAGAGACCCAGTACTTC. The V and J genes are TRBV4-2 and TRBJ2-5; the D is unclear. Germline CDR1 and CDR2: LGHNA and YNFKEQ. The CDR3 totals 16 residues. Trimming cost V 0 bases and J 3 bases, with 14 bases left between them.

The rearrangement links TRBV13 to TRBJ2-7; D is perhaps TRBD2 (5 bases). Per germline, CDR1 PRHDT and CDR2 FYEKMQ (reference sequence). The V gene lost 7 bases and the J gene lost 0 bases, with 16 bases spanning the gap. The CDR3 is made up of 15 amino acids. The CDR3 bases are TGTGCCAGCAACGTTCGGGGAGCCGCCTCCTACGAGCAGTACTTC. This encodes CASNVRGAASYEQYF.

The rearrangement joins TRBV4-3 to TRBJ2-7, with D possibly TRBD1 on 5 matching bases. V dropped 4 bases and J dropped 4 bases, with 17 bases sitting between them. There are 15 residues in the CDR3. Looked up from germline, CDR1 is LGHNA and CDR2 is YSLEER. The CDR3 is CASSRQTGIAYEQYF. CDR3 DNA sequence: TGCGCCAGCAGCCGACAAACAGGTATAGCTTACGAGCAGTACTTC.

V gene TRBV7-2 combines with J gene TRBJ1-1; D unclear. V was pared by 1 base and J by 5 bases, with 5 bases between. This CDR3 spans 12 amino acids. Germline V gene sequence: CDR1 SGHTA, CDR2 FQGNSA. In DNA form, the CDR3 reads TGTGCCAGCAGCTTAGTAGCGACTGAAGCTTTCTTT. Its protein product is CASSLVATEAFF. Supplemented by reference TRBV7-2 and TRBJ1-1, the full variable domain reads GAGVSQSPSNKVTEKGKDVELRCDPISGHTALYWYRQSLGQGLEFLIYFQGNSAPDKSGLPSDRFSAERTGGSVSTLTIQRTQQEDSAVYLCASSLVATEAFFGQGTRLTVV.

The CDR3 DNA sequence: TGTGCCAGCAGCTCTACGACAGGCACTGAAGCTTTCTTT. This encodes CASSSTTGTEAFF. The chain employs TRBV9 and TRBJ1-1; D perhaps matches TRBD1 (6 bases). CDR1 is SGDLS, CDR2 YYNGEE, per germline. The CDR3 is 13 residues long. V lost 4 bases, J lost 4 bases, and 11 bases lay in between.

The chain joins TRBV5-1 to TRBJ1-2; TRBD1 is a possible D gene (6 bases). V lost 4 bases to trimming and J lost 5 bases, with 15 bases between them. From germline, CDR1 is SGHRS and CDR2 YFSETQ. CDR3 length: 14 residues. CDR3 region: CASSGSGTSYGYTF. The CDR3 DNA reads as TGCGCCAGCAGCGGATCCGGGACATCGTATGGCTACACCTTC.

The CDR3 here is CASRLAGGGEQFF. In DNA, the CDR3 is TGTGCCAGCAGGTTAGCGGGGGGAGGTGAGCAGTTCTTC. This chain links TRBV28 with TRBJ2-1; 10 nucleotides line up with TRBD2. The trim removed 6 bases at V and 9 bases at J, leaving 5 bases unmatched. The CDR3 spans 13 residues. Per the germline V gene, CDR1 is MDHEN and CDR2 is SYDVKM.

In its sample, this clone was seen a few times. Here the CDR3 reads CASSQGINEKLFF. The CDR3 coding sequence is TGTGCCAGCAGCCAGGGGATAAATGAAAAACTGTTTTTT. The rearrangement uses TRBV7-7 and TRBJ1-4, with D perhaps matching TRBD1 (6 bases). There are 13 residues in the CDR3. V gave up 5 bases and J gave up 5 bases, with 9 bases separating them. In germline, CDR1 is SSHAT, CDR2 FNYEAQ (reference sequence).

This clone was seen once. This chain uses TRBV28 with TRBJ2-7, with D possibly TRBD1 on 5 matching bases. Between the trimmed V and J ends, which lost 7 bases and 6 bases, there was a span of 16 bases. The germline V gene encodes CDR1 MDHEN and CDR2 SYDVKM. The CDR3 has 13 amino acids. In nucleotides, the CDR3 is TGTGCCAGCAATGGGCAGGGCCCAGGCGAGCAGTACTTC. Encoded protein: CASNGQGPGEQYF. The full variable domain, completed using reference TRBV28 and TRBJ2-7, is DVKVTQSSRYLVKRTGEKVFLECVQDMDHENMFWYRQDPGLGLRLIYFSYDVKMKEKGDIPEGYSVSREKKERFSLILESASTNQTSMYLCASNGQGPGEQYFGPGTRLTVT.

The genes are TRBV10-3 and TRBJ2-1; possible D gene TRBD1, 6 bases. V dropped 2 bases and J dropped 9 bases, with 11 bases sitting between them. Germline CDR1 and CDR2: ENHRY and SYGVKD. CDR3 length: 13 amino acids. This CDR3 is CAISEASGVEQFF. The CDR3 DNA reads TGTGCCATCAGTGAGGCATCAGGGGTTGAGCAGTTCTTC.

The V gene is TRBV29-1, the J gene TRBJ1-1, with 12 bases that match TRBD1. This CDR3 is built from 16 residues. CDR1 and CDR2 from the germline V gene are SQVTM and ANQGSEA. The V gene end was trimmed by 7 bases and the J gene end by 1 base; junction bases not matched to a gene: 10. CDR3 DNA sequence: TGCAGCGCCGGCGCCGGGACAGGGGGCGAGAACACTGAAGCTTTCTTT. Residues: CSAGAGTGGENTEAFF.

The chain employs TRBV2 and TRBJ1-1; 9 nucleotides match TRBD1. V lost 3 bases, J lost 0 bases, and 5 bases stayed unmatched. The germline CDR1 and CDR2 sequences are SNHLY and FYNNEI. The CDR3 contains 16 residues. The CDR3 spells CASSDRTGAMNTEAFF. The CDR3 nucleotides are TGTGCCAGCAGTGATAGGACAGGGGCCATGAACACTGAAGCTTTCTTT.

This chain connects TRBV25-1 to TRBJ1-4; D might be TRBD1 (5 bases). The CDR3 contains 16 residues. Germline V CDR1 and CDR2: MGHDK, SYGVNS. The V end was cut by 1 base, the J end by 0 bases, with 9 bases between. CDR3: CASSELDTATNEKLFF. In DNA form, the CDR3 reads TGTGCCAGCAGTGAATTGGACACTGCAACTAATGAAAAACTGTTTTTT.

The sample holds one count of this clone. CDR3: CASSSPFYNEQFF. The CDR3 DNA sequence: TGTGCCAGCAGCTCCCCTTTTTACAATGAGCAGTTCTTC. V gene TRBV11-3 combines with J gene TRBJ2-1; no reliable D call. The germline V gene encodes CDR1 SGHNT and CDR2 YENEEA. There are 13 residues in the CDR3. The V end lost 4 bases, the J end lost 4 bases, and 8 bases lay between the germline ends. Based on the CDR3 plus reference TRBV11-3 and TRBJ2-1, the full variable domain is EAGVVQSPRYKIIEKKQPVAFWCNPISGHNTLYWYLQNLGQGPELLIRYENEEAVDDSQLPKDRFSAERLKGVDSTLKIQPAELGDSAVYLCASSSPFYNEQFFGPGTRLTVL.

The rearrangement joins TRBV2 to TRBJ2-7; TRBD1 matches at 7 bases. The V gene end was trimmed by 7 bases and the J gene end by 7 bases; junction bases not matched to a gene: 10. The germline CDR1 and CDR2 sequences are SNHLY and FYNNEI. The CDR3 covers 13 residues. The CDR3 DNA is TGTGCCAGCACCGGGACAGAGCTCGGGGAGCAGTACTTC. Translation: CASTGTELGEQYF.

The V call is TRBV5-6, the J call TRBJ2-7; 8 bases align to TRBD1. The CDR3 extends over 14 amino acids. Trimming at V came to 0 bases and at J to 3 bases, leaving 2 bases not matched to a gene. Germline V CDR1 and CDR2: SGHDT, YYEEEE. The CDR3 loop is CASSLGTGYYEQYF. The CDR3 DNA reads TGTGCCAGCAGCTTGGGGACAGGGTACTACGAGCAGTACTTC.

The J gene is TRBJ1-3, the V gene TRBV9; D is unresolved. CDR1 is SGDLS, CDR2 YYNGEE, per germline. This CDR3 region has 15 residues. V lost 0 bases, J lost 2 bases, and 9 bases lay in between. CDR3 sequence reads: CASSVAAGAGNTIYF. The CDR3 DNA reads as TGTGCCAGCAGCGTAGCAGCGGGAGCTGGAAACACCATATATTTT.

J is TRBJ2-1 and V is TRBV11-2, with TRBD1 matching over 7 bases. Losses at the gene ends were 9 bases for V and 4 bases for J; bases not matched to a gene: 12. Germline CDR1 is SGHAT and CDR2 is FQNNGV. The CDR3 is 15 amino acids. CDR3 bases: TGTGCCAGTAAAGAGGGGGCTAGCCCTTACAATGAGCAGTTCTTC. Its protein is CASKEGASPYNEQFF.

This clone was seen more than once but under ten times. This chain links TRBV6-4 with TRBJ1-1, with no clear D. This CDR3 region has 14 residues. From germline, CDR1 is MRHNA and CDR2 SNTAGT. V shed 8 bases and J shed 0 bases, with 13 bases lying between them. CDR3 coding DNA: TGTGCCAGCCGAATCGACTCGATGAACACTGAAGCTTTCTTT. It is translated as CASRIDSMNTEAFF.

The chain couples TRBV5-1 to TRBJ2-5, with TRBD2 as a possible D gene (5 bases). Germline CDR1 and CDR2: SGHRS and YFSETQ. The CDR3 covers 15 residues. With 0 bases removed from V and 0 bases from J, the gap between germline ends came to 9 bases. In DNA, the CDR3 is TGCGCCAGCAGCTTGGTCGGGATGTACCAAGAGACCCAGTACTTC. This translates into CASSLVGMYQETQYF.

The rearrangement links TRBV15 to TRBJ2-3, with D maybe TRBD2 (5 bases). The length of the CDR3 is 15 residues. Germline V gene sequence: CDR1 LNHNV, CDR2 YYDKDF (reference sequence). V gave up 0 bases and J gave up 1 base, with 8 bases separating them. Here the CDR3 reads CATSRDPEGTDTQYF. CDR3 nucleotides: TGTGCCACCAGCAGAGACCCGGAGGGCACAGATACGCAGTATTTT.

This chain connects TRBV7-7 to TRBJ2-2, with D possibly TRBD1 on 5 matching bases. The germline V and J ends were trimmed by 3 bases and 2 bases, with 7 bases remaining between them. This CDR3 contains 14 residues. Germline V gene data show CDR1 as SSHAT and CDR2 as FNYEAQ (reference sequence). CDR3 coding DNA: TGTGCCAGCAGCTTTAGGGGAAACACCGGGGAGCTGTTTTTT. This gives the protein CASSFRGNTGELFF.

The rearrangement links TRBV7-9 to TRBJ1-2, with 12 bases lining up with TRBD1. The V gene's germline CDR1 is SEHNR and CDR2 FQNEAQ (reference sequence). V was clipped by 5 bases and J by 8 bases; unmatched bases: 6. This CDR3 has 14 residues. DNA of the CDR3: TGTGCCAGCAGCCTGGGACAGGGGGCGGAGGGCTACACCTTC. Amino acid sequence: CASSLGQGAEGYTF.

The CDR3 nucleotides read TGTGCCAGTAGTGCACAGGGTGGGGGTTATTCCTACGAGCAGTACTTC. It is translated as CASSAQGGGYSYEQYF. The V call is TRBV19, the J call TRBJ2-7; the D gene is possibly TRBD1 (6 bases). CDR1 and CDR2 (germline): LNHDA, SQIVND (reference sequence). The length of the CDR3 is 16 residues. Trimming removed 5 bases at V and 1 base at J, with 18 bases between.

The rearrangement joins TRBV10-3 to TRBJ2-3, with D unclear. Trimming removed 1 base at V and 5 bases at J, with 4 bases between. Germline V gene data show CDR1 as ENHRY and CDR2 as SYGVKD. The CDR3 contains 12 residues. The CDR3: CAISEFRDTQYF. CDR3 nucleotides: TGTGCCATCAGTGAGTTTCGAGATACGCAGTATTTT.

This clone was detected a few times. The rearrangement uses TRBV7-3 and TRBJ2-5; 7 positions agree with TRBD1. The CDR3 is 12 residues long. The germline V gene encodes CDR1 SGHTA and CDR2 FQGTGA. V lost 5 bases and J lost 5; bases outside the gene matches: 2. CDR3 coding DNA: TGTGCCAGCAGCGTGACAGGGGAGACCCAGTACTTC. Amino acid sequence: CASSVTGETQYF.

The chain employs TRBV7-9 and TRBJ1-1; D is uncertain. Trimming left V 5 bases short and J 4 bases short, with 14 bases between. This CDR3 spans 14 amino acids. Germline-derived CDR1 and CDR2 are SEHNR and FQNEAQ (reference sequence). CDR3 in amino acids: CASSPPLSATEAFF. CDR3 nucleotide sequence: TGTGCCAGCAGCCCCCCCCTGAGTGCCACTGAAGCTTTCTTT. Full variable domain (missing parts from reference TRBV7-9 and TRBJ1-1): DTGVSQNPRHKITKRGQNVTFRCDPISEHNRLYWYRQTLGQGPEFLTYFQNEAQLEKSRLLSDRFSAERPKGSFSTLEIQRTEQGDSAMYLCASSPPLSATEAFFGQGTRLTVV.

V and J are TRBV7-2 and TRBJ1-5; D is possibly TRBD1 (6 bases). The CDR3 totals 17 residues. The germline V gene encodes CDR1 SGHTA and CDR2 FQGNSA. V was trimmed by 1 base and J by 5 bases, leaving 18 bases between them. CDR3 loop: CASSLGTGTPRDQPQHF. CDR3 bases: TGTGCCAGCAGCTTAGGAACCGGGACACCTCGCGATCAGCCCCAGCATTTT.

The chain joins TRBV29-1 to TRBJ2-7; 8 bases are a match to TRBD1. Losses at the gene ends were 2 bases for V and 5 bases for J; bases not matched to a gene: 11. Germline V gives CDR1 SQVTM, CDR2 ANQGSEA. CDR3 length: 15 amino acids. The CDR3 bases are TGCAGCGTTGAACCTCACCAGACAGGGGCCAACGAGCAGTACTTC. Translated, it gives CSVEPHQTGANEQYF.